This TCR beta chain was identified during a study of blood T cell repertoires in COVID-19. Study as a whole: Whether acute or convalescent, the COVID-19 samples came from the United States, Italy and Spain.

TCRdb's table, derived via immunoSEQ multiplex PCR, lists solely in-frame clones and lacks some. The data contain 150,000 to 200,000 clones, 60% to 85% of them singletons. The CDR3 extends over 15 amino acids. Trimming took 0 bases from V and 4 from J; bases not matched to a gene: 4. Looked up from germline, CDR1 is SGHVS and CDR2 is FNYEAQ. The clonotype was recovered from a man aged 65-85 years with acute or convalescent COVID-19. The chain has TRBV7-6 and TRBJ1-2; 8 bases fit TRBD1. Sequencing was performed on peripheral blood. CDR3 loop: CASSLAAGGSYGYTF. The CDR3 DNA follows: TGTGCCAGCAGCTTAGCGGCAGGGGGCAGCTATGGCTACACCTTC.